Following are 3 T cell receptor beta chains from one sample sequenced in a study of control samples from healthy donors and cancer patients. Only in-frame clones appear in the TCRdb table, and some are missing; sequencing was by immunoSEQ multiplex PCR. The sample holds tens of thousands of clones, 70% to 90% seen once. The sequencing input was blood. These TCRs come from a man aged 45 to 65 in good health.

The chain recombines TRBV4-1 with TRBJ1-5, with D tentatively TRBD1 (5 bases). This CDR3 region has 15 residues. Germline CDR1 MGHRA, CDR2 YSYEKL. V was trimmed by 4 bases and J by 10 bases, leaving 20 bases between them. Here the CDR3 reads CASSPPGTDVIPQHF. The CDR3 nucleotides read TGCGCCAGCAGCCCCCCCGGGACCGACGTTATCCCCCAGCATTTT.

The CDR3: CASSLTSGGTGELFF. CDR3 bases: TGTGCCAGCAGCTTGACTAGCGGGGGGACCGGGGAGCTGTTTTTT. V gene TRBV7-2 combines with J gene TRBJ2-2; TRBD2 aligns across 13 bases. Looked up from germline, CDR1 is SGHTA and CDR2 is FQGNSA. Losses at the gene ends were 3 bases for V and 5 bases for J; bases not matched to a gene: 0. The CDR3 spans 15 residues.

This clone was detected only a few times. The J gene is TRBJ2-7, the V gene TRBV12-3 or TRBV12-4; a weak D match, TRBD2 (5 bases). The V end lost 5 bases, the J end lost 4 bases, and 9 bases lay between the germline ends. The CDR3 has 12 residues. CDR3 amino acids: CASSPRGYEQYF. The DNA for the CDR3 is TGTGCCAGCAGTCCCCGGGGTTACGAGCAGTACTTC.